The 25 T cell receptor beta chains in this list originate from one sample, sequenced in a study of monozygotic twins with inflammatory bowel disease. From its re-call of the 5' RACE reads, TCRdb lists each CDR3 protein once, without DNA. This table holds about 450,000 distinct CDR3 sequences. Sample: blood. These TCRs come from a human donor with ulcerative colitis or Crohn's disease, or a healthy co-twin of an affected twin (not recorded which).

V is TRBV19 and J is TRBJ1-3; TCRdb proposes TRBD1, but this gene call is untestable without DNA. This CDR3 is built from 16 residues. Germline V gives CDR1 LNHDA, CDR2 SQIVND (reference sequence). The CDR3 protein is CASSIGTGVGGNTIYF.

The gene calls are TRBV20-1 and TRBJ2-7. The length of the CDR3 is 15 residues. Germline assignment: CDR1 DFQATT and CDR2 SNEGSKA (reference sequence). The CDR3: CSARDRLRSYYEQYF.

The chain has TRBV20-1 and TRBJ2-3. The CDR3 runs to 13 residues. Germline V gives CDR1 DFQATT, CDR2 SNEGSKA (reference sequence). CDR3 sequence: CSALNLGTDTQYF.

The V gene is TRBV4-2, the J gene TRBJ2-3. Germline V gives CDR1 LGHNA, CDR2 YNFKEQ. This CDR3 has 15 amino acids. The CDR3 spells CASSQGASGTDTQYF.

The rearrangement joins TRBV5-1 to TRBJ2-7; the TRBD2 assignment by TCRdb is unverifiable without DNA. Germline assignment: CDR1 SGHRS and CDR2 YFSETQ. The CDR3 sequence is 14 residues long. The CDR3 region is CASSGSSGTREQYF.

This chain joins TRBV5-1 and TRBJ1-3; TCRdb outputs TRBD1, but without DNA this stays unchecked. CDR3 length: 15 residues. Germline CDR1 reads SGHRS; CDR2 reads YFSETQ. Here the CDR3 reads CASSLPDTSGNTIYF.

The chain employs TRBV20-1 and TRBJ2-7; as DNA is missing, the TRBD2 call by TCRdb cannot be tested. The length of the CDR3 is 15 residues. Germline CDR1 and CDR2: DFQATT and SNEGSKA (reference sequence). CDR3: CSARERAAGTGGEYF.

The CDR3 loop is CSVEDSSGLAFTDTQYF. The gene calls are TRBV29-1 and TRBJ2-3; the D call of TRBD2 rests on TCRdb alone, since no DNA is present to check it. The germline V gene encodes CDR1 SQVTM and CDR2 ANQGSEA. The CDR3 totals 17 residues.

V is TRBV2 and J is TRBJ2-5; the TCRdb D gene call, TRBD2, has no DNA to confirm it. Germline CDR1 SNHLY, CDR2 FYNNEI. This CDR3 comprises 14 residues. CDR3 sequence: CASRIAGGVETQYF.

The CDR3 protein is CASSFTGTQNTEAFF. V gene TRBV5-1 combines with J gene TRBJ1-1; there is no DNA to check the TCRdb D call of TRBD1. This CDR3 contains 15 residues. Germline CDR1 and CDR2: SGHRS and YFSETQ.

The rearrangement joins TRBV10-3 to TRBJ2-7; TCRdb reports TRBD1, a call that lacks DNA to check it against. Per the germline V gene, CDR1 is ENHRY and CDR2 is SYGVKD. The CDR3 is made up of 15 amino acids. CDR3 protein: CAIRPSTGGSGEQYF.

V and J are TRBV18 and TRBJ1-1. CDR1 is KGHSH and CDR2 is LQKENI in the germline V gene. CDR3 length equals 14 residues. CDR3 sequence reads: CASSPQGAKTEAFF.

The chain couples TRBV9 to TRBJ2-1; the D call of TRBD2 rests on TCRdb alone, since no DNA is present to check it. Per the germline V gene, CDR1 is SGDLS and CDR2 is YYNGEE. CDR3 size: 15 residues. CDR3 loop: CASSPGGILENEQFF.

The CDR3: CASSKGGVDTQYF. V usage is TRBV21-1 and J usage is TRBJ2-3; TCRdb's D call, TRBD2, is unchecked because there is no DNA. TRBV21-1 is flagged as a pseudogene. The length of the CDR3 is 13 residues.

This chain connects TRBV5-1 to TRBJ1-1; TCRdb returns TRBD1, unconfirmable since there is no DNA. The CDR3 extends over 14 amino acids. The V gene's germline CDR1 is SGHRS and CDR2 YFSETQ. CDR3 loop: CASSLERDVTEAFF.

The chain employs TRBV5-6 and TRBJ1-4; lacking DNA, the TRBD1 call made by TCRdb goes unchecked. The CDR3 runs to 15 residues. The germline CDR1 and CDR2 sequences are SGHDT and YYEEEE. This CDR3 reads CASSSGDRTVEKLFF.

The genes are TRBV7-9 and TRBJ2-1; TCRdb picks TRBD2, but there is no DNA to check that call. The germline CDR1 and CDR2 sequences are SEHNR and FQNEAQ (reference sequence). This CDR3 has 15 amino acids. This CDR3 reads CASSQGRGIYNEQFF.

The genes are TRBV28 and TRBJ1-1; with no DNA, the TCRdb D assignment of TRBD1 cannot be verified. The CDR3 runs 14 residues. Germline CDR1 and CDR2: MDHEN and SYDVKM. CDR3 in amino acids: CASTIPGTGRGAFF.

The genes are TRBV4-1 and TRBJ1-4; TCRdb's assignment of TRBD1 cannot be checked, as there is no DNA. The length of the CDR3 is 16 residues. CDR1 is MGHRA and CDR2 is YSYEKL in the germline V gene. The CDR3 sequence is CASSQDRTGGTEKLFF.

The J gene is TRBJ1-1, the V gene TRBV27; TCRdb designates TRBD1, a call that cannot be tested without DNA. Germline V lookup: CDR1 MNHEY, CDR2 SMNVEV (reference sequence). The CDR3 totals 14 residues. The CDR3 here is CASSAGQLNTEAFF.

The chain combines TRBV6-2 or TRBV6-3 with TRBJ1-5. The CDR3 totals 16 residues. CDR1 and CDR2 (germline): MNHEY, SVGEGT. The CDR3 loop reads CASSYPRSSSNQPQHF.

The rearrangement uses TRBV6-4 and TRBJ1-1; TCRdb picks TRBD1, but there is no DNA to check that call. Germline lookup yields CDR1 MRHNA and CDR2 SNTAGT. This CDR3 region has 14 residues. This CDR3 reads CAGGPYNMNTEAFF.

V is TRBV12-3 or TRBV12-4 and J is TRBJ2-1; lacking DNA, the TRBD1 call made by TCRdb goes unchecked. CDR3 length equals 14 residues. The CDR3 loop is CASKGDPEGNEQFF.

The chain links TRBV28 to TRBJ2-7; TCRdb returns TRBD2, unconfirmable since there is no DNA. This CDR3 is 16 amino acids long. Germline V gene data show CDR1 as MDHEN and CDR2 as SYDVKM. This chain's CDR3 is CASSLVLAGGQGEQYF. The full variable domain, with the rest looked up from reference TRBV28 and TRBJ2-7, is DVKVTQSSRYLVKRTGEKVFLECVQDMDHENMFWYRQDPGLGLRLIYFSYDVKMKEKGDIPEGYSVSREKKERFSLILESASTNQTSMYLCASSLVLAGGQGEQYFGPGTRLTVT.

The V gene is TRBV5-1, the J gene TRBJ2-6; the D gene TCRdb calls, TRBD2, cannot be checked with no DNA. The CDR3 length is 19 residues. CDR1 is SGHRS and CDR2 is YFSETQ in the germline V gene. CDR3 region: CASSLGGGVIGSGANVLTF.